This T cell receptor beta chain is from a study of CD8+CD57+ T cells in acquired aplastic anemia. Looking at the study overall: Sorted CD4+ and CD8+ cells yielded DNA averaging around 3 ug. As sequenced from healthy donors, CD4+ cells averaged about 10.8 million reads.

A note on this clonotype: Antigen specificity is unknown. This may be a read error: a much more frequent sequence differs by one nucleotide.

Study-wide points: No significant patient-versus-control difference appeared in CD8+ Simpson's diversity. Found in both controls and patients were 25 to 35 CD8+ CDR3 sequences.

According to the study, genomic DNA was the template for TCR beta VDJ and CDR3 profiling. In TCRdb, the reads were re-called with MiXCR into one record per CDR3 protein. The sample has over 150,000 distinct CDR3 sequences, approximately 44% seen once. CDR3 length: 14 amino acids. Germline CDR1 LGHDT, CDR2 YNNKEL (reference sequence). The clonotype comes from a human donor in good health. The chain couples TRBV3-1 to TRBJ1-2; TRBD1 agrees at 11 bases. Sequenced material: sorted CD4+, CD8+, or CD8+CD57+ T cells (not recorded which) from PBMCs. CDR3 DNA: TGTGCCGGCAGCCAAGGGACAGGGGGTTTTGGCTACACCTTC. Encoded protein: CAGSQGTGGFGYTF.